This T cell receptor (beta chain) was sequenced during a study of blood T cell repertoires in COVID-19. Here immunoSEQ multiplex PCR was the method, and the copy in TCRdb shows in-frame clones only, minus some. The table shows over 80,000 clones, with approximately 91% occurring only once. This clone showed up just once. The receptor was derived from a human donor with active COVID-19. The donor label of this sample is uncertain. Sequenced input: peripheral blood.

The CDR3 DNA reads as TGCGCCAGCAGCCAACCTCTCCCCCTAGCGGGACACAATGAGCAGTTCTTC. Its protein product is CASSQPLPLAGHNEQFF. The chain is built from TRBV4-3 and TRBJ2-1; 9 bases match TRBD2. CDR1 and CDR2 from the germline V gene are LGHNA and YSLEER. Trimming at V came to 2 bases and at J to 5 bases, leaving 10 bases not matched to a gene. This CDR3 region has 17 residues.